This T cell receptor beta chain was captured in a study of human T cells and chemical hapten exposure. TCRdb processed the RACE reads anew with MiXCR; each CDR3 protein has one entry. In the table there are around 340,000 distinct CDR3 sequences, roughly 6.9% of which are singletons. The ends were cut back, 3 bases at V and 3 bases at J, with 24 bases in the middle. Germline V gene sequence: CDR1 MDHEN, CDR2 SYDVKM. The CDR3 extends over 18 amino acids. Time point described: patch test 1, 2 weeks after DPC sensitization. As to treatment: therapeutic diphenylcyclopropenone sensitization with weekly scalp DPC.

The clonotype comes from a woman aged 18-29 years with alopecia areata. Some clones in this sample may be carry-over from other donors' samples. This chain joins TRBV28 and TRBJ2-7; D possibly corresponds to TRBD1 (7 bases). The specimen comprised whole blood, sampled in connection with sensitization to the hapten diphenylcyclopropenone (DPC). Written as DNA, the CDR3 is TGTGCCAGCAGTTTTAGACGGGGGAAGACAGGGCGCTTCTACGAGCAGTACTTC. This encodes CASSFRRGKTGRFYEQYF.